Included here is one T cell receptor (beta chain) sequence, with context. RNA amounts of roughly 0.5 to 1 ug underwent reverse transcription with random hexamers. TCR beta CDR3 was amplified by immunoSEQ multiplex PCR. This amplification extended across 54 Vbeta and 13 Jbeta segments. Each CDR3 protein is one row after TCRdb ran MiXCR on the immunoSEQ multiplex PCR reads. The sample includes some 190,000 distinct CDR3 sequences, 85% to 95% of them seen just once. The CD8+ and CD4+ T cells were negatively isolated, with the TEMRA cells enriched by FACS. The data are from a study of CD8 T cells in Susac syndrome. V dropped 5 bases and J dropped 3 bases, with 13 bases sitting between them. CDR3 length: 14 residues. The germline V gene encodes CDR1 SEHNR and CDR2 FQNEAQ (reference sequence).

The sample comprised CD4+ T cells from PBMCs. The chain recombines TRBV7-9 with TRBJ1-2, with D uncertain. This receptor was identified in a human donor in good health. CDR3 sequence reads: CASSPQVTHYGYTF. CDR3 coding DNA: TGTGCCAGCAGCCCTCAGGTGACCCACTATGGCTACACCTTC.